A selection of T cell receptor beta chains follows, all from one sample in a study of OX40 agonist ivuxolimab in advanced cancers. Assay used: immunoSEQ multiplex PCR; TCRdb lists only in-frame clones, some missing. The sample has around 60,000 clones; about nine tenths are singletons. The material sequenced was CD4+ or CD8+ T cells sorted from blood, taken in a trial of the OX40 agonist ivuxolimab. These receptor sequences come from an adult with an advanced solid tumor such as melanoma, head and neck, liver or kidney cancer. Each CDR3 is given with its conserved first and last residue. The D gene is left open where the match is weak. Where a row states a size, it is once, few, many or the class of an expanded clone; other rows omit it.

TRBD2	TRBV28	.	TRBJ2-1	TGTGCCAGCACATGGGGACTAGGAATATACAATGAGCAGTTCTTC	CASTWGLGIYNEQFF
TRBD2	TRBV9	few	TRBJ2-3	TGTGCCAGCAGCGTTTCTAGCGGGAGGGGCACAGATACGCAGTATTTT	CASSVSSGRGTDTQYF
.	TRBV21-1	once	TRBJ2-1	TGTGCCAGCCCAAAAGCGGGAGAGGAAAATGAGCAGTTCTTC	CASPKAGEENEQFF
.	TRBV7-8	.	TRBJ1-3	TGTGCCAGCAGTTCTACAGGGTATGGAAACACCATATATTTT	CASSSTGYGNTIYF
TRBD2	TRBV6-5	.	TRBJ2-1	TGTGCCAGCAGTTATTCTAGCGGGAAGATCTACAATGAGCAGTTCTTC	CASSYSSGKIYNEQFF
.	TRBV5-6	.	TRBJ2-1	TGTGCCAGCAGCCTGGGTAGCGGGACAGGGTCCTACAATGAGCAGTTCTTC	CASSLGSGTGSYNEQFF
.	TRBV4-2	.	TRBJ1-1	TGTGCCAGCAGCCAAGGAGAGGGAATGAACACTGAAGCTTTCTTT	CASSQGEGMNTEAFF
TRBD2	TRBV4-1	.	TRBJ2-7	TGCGCCAGCAGCCAAGGACTAGCGGGATCCTACGAGCAGTACTTC	CASSQGLAGSYEQYF
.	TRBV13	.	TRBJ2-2	TGTGCCAGCAGCTTAAGTCAGGGTGCCACCGGGGAGCTGTTTTTT	CASSLSQGATGELFF
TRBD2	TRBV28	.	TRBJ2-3	TGTGCCAGCAGGAGAGGGACTAACACAGATACGCAGTATTTT	CASRRGTNTDTQYF
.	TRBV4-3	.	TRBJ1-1	TGCGCCAGCAGCCAAGGCTTCATGAACACTGAAGCTTTCTTT	CASSQGFMNTEAFF
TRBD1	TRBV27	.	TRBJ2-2	TGTGCCAGCCGGACAGGGGACACCGGGGAGCTGTTTTTT	CASRTGDTGELFF
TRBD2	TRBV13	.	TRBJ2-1	TGTGCCAGCACCTTAGCGGGAGTAGCCTACAATGAGCAGTTCTTC	CASTLAGVAYNEQFF
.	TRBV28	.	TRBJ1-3	TGTGCCAGCAGTTTCCGGACAGAAGGAAACACCATATATTTT	CASSFRTEGNTIYF
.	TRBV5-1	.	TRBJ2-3	TGCGCCAGCTGCTTCCAGAGGGAGAAAGCAGATACGCAGTATTTT	CASCFQREKADTQYF
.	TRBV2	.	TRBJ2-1	TGTGCCAGCAGTGTTAGCGGAAGCTCCTACAATGAGCAGTTCTTC	CASSVSGSSYNEQFF
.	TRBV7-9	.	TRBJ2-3	TGTGCCAGCAGCTTAAGTGGAACTAGCACAGATACGCAGTATTTT	CASSLSGTSTDTQYF